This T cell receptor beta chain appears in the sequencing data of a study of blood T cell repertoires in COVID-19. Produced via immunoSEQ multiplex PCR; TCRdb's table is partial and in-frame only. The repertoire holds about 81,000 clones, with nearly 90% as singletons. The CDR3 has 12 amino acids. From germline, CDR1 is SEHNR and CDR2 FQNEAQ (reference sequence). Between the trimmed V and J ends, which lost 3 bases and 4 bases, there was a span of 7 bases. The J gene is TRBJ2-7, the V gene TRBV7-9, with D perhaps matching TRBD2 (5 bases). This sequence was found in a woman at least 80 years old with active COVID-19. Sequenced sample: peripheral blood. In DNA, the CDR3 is TGTGCCAGCAGCTTCTTAGCGTACGAGCAGTACTTC. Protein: CASSFLAYEQYF.